This is a list of T cell receptor beta chains from one sample in a study of T cell responses to AZD1222 COVID-19 vaccine. Sequencing was performed with immunoSEQ multiplex PCR; in TCRdb, only in-frame clones are kept and a portion is missing. The data show 120,000 to 150,000 clones, about 90% seen once. Sample: peripheral blood, taken 28 days after the second dose of the MenACWY control vaccine. These receptors all stem from an adult who received the MenACWY meningococcal vaccine as a control. Each CDR3 is given without its conserved first and last residue. Each record gives: V gene, clone size, CDR3 protein. Clone size, where shown, is once, few, many, or a class for clones that have expanded.

TRBV2	.	ASRSGRDTQY
TRBV6-5	.	ASSYSWAGGSDTQY
TRBV2	.	ASSVSVNTEAF
TRBV6-6	once	ASSYVSWDTDTQY
TRBV28	once	ATWGGTDTQY
TRBV10-1	.	ASSGQRNTEAF
TRBV28	.	ASSLSERPSSYNEQF
TRBV5-1	.	ASSEGKNTEAF
TRBV28	once	ASSPPDRESEAF
TRBV5-1	.	ASSSGQNQPQH
TRBV3-1/TRBV3-2	.	ASSQLGLGLGEQF
TRBV7-9	.	ASSLSFLLGIQETQY
TRBV11-2	.	ASSHPGTHTETQY
TRBV9	.	ASSVVPRGLASSTDTQY